The 18 T cell receptor beta chains given below trace back to one sample, sequenced in a study of CXCR3-negative and CXCR3-positive naive CD8 T cells (dated by TCRdb to between 2018 and 2021). The listed sequencing device is NextSeq 550. The Human TCR Profiling Kit (MiLaboratory) was used to prepare UMI-labeled 5' RACE TRB cDNA libraries. Following TCRdb reprocessing, every CDR3 protein sequence forms one entry, and DNA is not provided. This sample's table lists approximately 130,000 distinct CDR3 sequences. The ten largest clones add up to roughly 0.41% of the sample. Overall study outcomes, separate from this receptor: TRB CDR3s from CXCR3-positive naive cells showed higher hydrophobicity (lower Kidera factor 4), lower energy, and higher strength and volume indices than CXCR3-negative naive cells.

These TCRs' antigens remain unknown. Sequenced material: naive CXCR3+ CD8+ T cells from blood. In light of the paper, this sample's cell subset or site label describes: CD45RO-CCR7+CD27+CD95- naive CD8+ T cells expressing CXCR3 (TNR3+). The receptors derive from a human donor in good health. Some clones in this sample may be carry-over from other donors' samples.

This sequence joins TRBV29-1 and TRBJ2-1. This CDR3 is built from 11 residues. Germline V lookup: CDR1 SQVTM, CDR2 ANQGSEA. The CDR3 spells CSANYDNEQFF.

The chain is built from TRBV19 and TRBJ1-5; with no DNA, the TCRdb D assignment of TRBD1 cannot be verified. The CDR3 has 14 amino acids. Germline V gene sequence: CDR1 LNHDA, CDR2 SQIVND (reference sequence). The CDR3 sequence is CASSIERGNQPQHF.

This chain's CDR3 is CSVEEQGGTEAFF. V usage is TRBV29-1 and J usage is TRBJ1-1; TCRdb proposes TRBD1, but this gene call is untestable without DNA. The V gene's germline CDR1 is SQVTM and CDR2 ANQGSEA. CDR3 length: 13 residues.

This chain's CDR3 is CASSRFKESAGELFF. The chain recombines TRBV7-6 with TRBJ2-2. CDR1 and CDR2 (germline): SGHVS, FNYEAQ. This CDR3 comprises 15 residues.

The chain joins TRBV19 to TRBJ1-2; the D call from TCRdb, TRBD1, cannot be confirmed without DNA. The CDR3 contains 15 residues. Germline V gene data show CDR1 as LNHDA and CDR2 as SQIVND (reference sequence). CDR3 residues: CASSPDGGDEYGYTF.

The chain uses TRBV19 and TRBJ1-1. Germline V gene sequence: CDR1 LNHDA, CDR2 SQIVND (reference sequence). The CDR3 is 13 amino acids. This chain's CDR3 is CASSIAGRTEAFF.

This chain connects TRBV28 to TRBJ2-3; there is no DNA to check the TCRdb D call of TRBD2. CDR1 is MDHEN and CDR2 is SYDVKM in the germline V gene. The CDR3 loop spans 16 amino acids. Here the CDR3 reads CASTLVPAEIADTQYF.

This chain uses TRBV7-8 with TRBJ2-4; checking the TCRdb D call of TRBD1 is not possible without DNA. The CDR3 has 14 amino acids. Looked up from germline, CDR1 is SGHVS and CDR2 is FQNEAQ. CDR3 protein: CASSFAGTSNIQYF.

This chain links TRBV7-8 with TRBJ2-7; TCRdb's D call, TRBD1, is unchecked because there is no DNA. The length of the CDR3 is 15 residues. CDR1 is SGHVS and CDR2 is FQNEAQ in the germline V gene. The CDR3 loop is CASSFSPAPGYEQYF.

The genes are TRBV29-1 and TRBJ2-7. The CDR3 has 14 residues. CDR1 is SQVTM, CDR2 ANQGSEA, per germline. CDR3 in amino acids: CSALDDGEIYEQYF.

This rearrangement joins TRBV29-1 to TRBJ2-1; TCRdb's D call of TRBD1 is untestable without DNA. The CDR3 loop spans 13 amino acids. The germline V gene has CDR1 SQVTM and CDR2 ANQGSEA. This CDR3 is CSLGRGGTNEQFF.

The chain combines TRBV4-3 with TRBJ2-7; TCRdb's D gene call, TRBD2, goes unchecked for lack of DNA. There are 18 residues in the CDR3. Germline V gene data show CDR1 as LGHNA and CDR2 as YSLEER. CDR3 region: CASSQGLAGGQISYEQYF.

The CDR3 reads CASSLQGAGEPQHF. The genes are TRBV5-1 and TRBJ1-5; TCRdb outputs TRBD1, but without DNA this stays unchecked. Looked up from germline, CDR1 is SGHRS and CDR2 is YFSETQ. The CDR3 loop spans 14 amino acids.

The chain combines TRBV27 with TRBJ2-7; checking the TCRdb D call of TRBD1 is not possible without DNA. Germline CDR1 and CDR2: MNHEY and SMNVEV (reference sequence). The CDR3 runs to 17 residues. Here the CDR3 reads CASSLYAGTGGFHEQYF.

The chain uses TRBV13 and TRBJ2-5. CDR1 PRHDT and CDR2 FYEKMQ come from the germline V gene (reference sequence). The CDR3 covers 12 residues. The CDR3 protein is CASRDPKGTQNF.

CDR3 protein: CSARARDTNYGYTF. The chain has TRBV20-1 and TRBJ1-2; without DNA, the TCRdb call of TRBD1 cannot be checked. Germline loops: CDR1 DFQATT, CDR2 SNEGSKA (reference sequence). This CDR3 is built from 14 residues.

The V call is TRBV7-2, the J call TRBJ2-1; TCRdb names TRBD1, which stays unverified in the absence of DNA. Germline V gene sequence: CDR1 SGHTA, CDR2 FQGNSA. The CDR3 loop spans 16 amino acids. The CDR3 reads CASSPRFGAIYNEQFF. Using reference TRBV7-2 and TRBJ2-1 for the parts outside the CDR3, the full variable domain is GAGVSQSPSNKVTEKGKDVELRCDPISGHTALYWYRQSLGQGLEFLIYFQGNSAPDKSGLPSDRFSAERTGGSVSTLTIQRTQQEDSAVYLCASSPRFGAIYNEQFFGPGTRLTVL.

The chain is built from TRBV9 and TRBJ2-1; without DNA, the TCRdb call of TRBD1 cannot be checked. The CDR3 loop spans 13 amino acids. Germline V gene sequence: CDR1 SGDLS, CDR2 YYNGEE. CDR3: CASSVADTNEQFF.